This T cell receptor (beta chain) was found in a study of cytomegalovirus exposure and HLA in healthy donors. Points from the study as a whole: The authors later found HLA-associated TCR beta chains more clonally expanded than equally common others.

The CDR3 extends over 14 amino acids. Per germline, CDR1 MGHDK and CDR2 SYGVNS. V was clipped by 2 bases and J by 5 bases, with 12 bases between them. As regards this clone: No antigen is known for it.

60 Vbeta and 13 Jbeta primers were used in PCR. Clones were sequenced by immunoSEQ multiplex PCR, and TCRdb holds only the in-frame ones, with some missing. The repertoire table contains 150,000 or so clones. Material: PBMCs. J is TRBJ2-5 and V is TRBV25-1; a weak D match, TRBD1 (6 bases). The TCR originated in a woman aged 45-65 years in good health and CMV-seronegative. CDR3 nucleotide sequence: TGTGCCAGCAGTGAAGCTCAGGGGACGGAGACCCAGTACTTC. This codes for CASSEAQGTETQYF.